This TCR beta chain was recorded in a study of T-cell memory formation after mild COVID-19. The overall study: For the most part, TCR clusters were specific to one donor. Study findings and constraints: Clones which contracted sat mainly in CM and EM if CD4+, and in EMRA if CD8+. Clones contracting day 15 to 85 were balanced CD4/CD8; later expanders leaned CD4+.

5'RACE with constant-segment primers yielded barcoded, UMI-tagged TCR alpha and TCR beta cDNA libraries. TCRdb reanalysed the 5' RACE reads using MiXCR and keeps one entry per CDR3 protein. Seen here are roughly 130,000 distinct CDR3 sequences, around a sixth observed once, and the top ten hold around 14%. To note about this clonotype: Its antigen is undetermined.

The sample consisted of PBMCs or a T cell subset sorted from them (not recorded which). The source of this sequence is an adult woman who had mild COVID-19 (a few samples of this study predate the infection). Cell type and time point are not known.

For the CDR3, the DNA is TGTGCCAGCAGCCAACCCGGGACAGGGGCCGACGAGCAGTACTTC. Translating it yields CASSQPGTGADEQYF. The chain couples TRBV3-1 to TRBJ2-7; 10 bases align to TRBD1. Germline CDR1 and CDR2: LGHDT and YNNKEL (reference sequence). J was trimmed by 5 bases and V by 2 bases; bases with no gene match: 6. The CDR3 is 15 residues long.